This T cell receptor (beta chain) was captured in a study of shared T cell receptors in the human thymus (dated by TCRdb to 2020 to 2022). As for the study more broadly: The study examined how the human thymus generates shared, self-reactive T-cell receptor alpha chains.

The CDR3, from cysteine to phenylalanine, totals 14 residues. The entry retains the CDR3 DNA only, 42 bases that are in frame from base 1. The germline V gene specifies SGHDT as CDR1 and YYEEEE as CDR2. The junction carries 12 bases between V and J, which are trimmed by 4 bases and 2 bases respectively. Library generation was performed with the immunoSEQ multiplex PCR assay. This immuneACCESS table, as held by TCRdb, lists in-frame sequences with V and J called but not all clones. Of the missing ones, under half trace to an unresolved V gene in checked studies; the others have no known cause. Recorded for this sample are about 730,000 clones; around 85% of them occurred a single time. The ten largest account for roughly 0.01% of the sample. About this clone itself: It has no known antigen specificity. Base qualities are not recorded, but no much larger clone differs from it by a single base.

The same sample was also used in a study of human thymus T cells. The second study's paper adds: The donors were immunologically healthy infants in Finland who had open corrective cardiac surgery for congenital heart defects. Thymus tissue was obtained as surgical resects removed during corrective cardiac surgery. Usage of V and J gene segments appeared to be biased in both the thymic and the peripheral blood repertoires. Highly overlapping thymic TCR repertoires among unrelated individuals were reported in the related research. TCR alpha and beta repertoires from roughly eight infant thymus samples and four related peripheral blood samples were characterized in the study. The cohort included several male and a couple of female infants, with donor ages spanning 7 to 244 days. Thymocytes were mechanically released from the tissue and were stored as pellets of roughly 9-31 million cells at -70 degrees C. A QIAsymphony instrument was used to extract genomic DNA from the frozen cell pellets. Using the immunoSEQ multiplex PCR assay, the TCRB and TCRAD loci were amplified from a standardized quantity of quality-controlled genomic DNA. The amplicons covered the V(D)J region and were long enough to include the CDR3 and to identify the V and J genes. The commercial immunoSEQ service was used to sequence amplicons on an Illumina platform. Primer bias and sequencing errors were corrected using previously described methods, and TCRAD and TCRB definitions followed the IMGT database. immunoSEQ Analyzer 3.0 and VDJTools were used for repertoire analysis, which covered basic statistics, V/J segment usage, diversity estimates, rarefaction and pairwise overlap. Diversity was estimated with Chao1, ChaoE, Efron-Thisted, Shannon and inverse Simpson indices, and also on datasets down-sampled to the smallest sample. For repertoire overlap, CDR3 nucleotide sequence, V gene and J gene had to match strictly, and clustering was done by Jaccard-based multidimensional scaling. Thymus samples yielded on average around 810,000 unique TCRB clonotypes, compared with some 83,000 from blood samples.

Input material: thymocytes. The source of this sequence is a girl in the first two years of life with a congenital heart defect. Donor details come from another sample of the same person, matched by shared clones. This sequence uses TRBV5-6 and TRBJ1-1; matching of 6 bases hints at TRBD1 as the D gene. The CDR3 is CASSPTGSNTEAFF. The nucleotide sequence reads TGTGCCAGCAGCCCGACAGGCAGTAACACTGAAGCTTTCTTT.